This is a list of T cell receptor beta chains from one sample in a study of T cells after posttransplantation cyclophosphamide. Assay: immunoSEQ multiplex PCR; the TCRdb copy retains only in-frame clones and omits some. The sample presents roughly 8,000 clones, none singletons. This sample comprised PBMCs, obtained after allogeneic stem cell transplant with posttransplant cyclophosphamide. The receptor set was obtained from a male patient in his late teens or twenties who received an allogeneic stem cell transplant from an unrelated donor, was CMV-positive, and had acute and chronic GVHD. Some T cells could come from the graft donor. Each CDR3 is given with its conserved first and last residue. A D gene is named only where the DNA matches it firmly.

TRBV19 . CASSYRGVNEKLFF
TRBV7-2 . CASSPPWPGIQYF
TRBV28 TRBD1 CASTLGTGTEKLFF
TRBV11-2 TRBD2 CASSLATSGGAGTQYF
TRBV13 TRBD1 CASSSWDRGGGELFF
TRBV30 TRBD1 CAWRTGLNTEAFF
TRBV5-1 TRBD2 CASSLGAGDYYEQYF
TRBV15 TRBD2 CATSRAIGTSGSTDTQYF
TRBV4-2 . CASSQEGGTKEKLFF
TRBV6-5 . CASSYRVSYNEQFF
TRBV29-1 TRBD1 CSAPVYRGDRMDYGYTF
TRBV19 . CASETGDYSNQPQHF
TRBV4-1 TRBD1 CASSQGLGTGSEKLFF
TRBV9 . CARGGGYTF
TRBV2 . CASSGLNRGGYTF
TRBV10-3 . CATSGGTAQETQYF
TRBV7-9 TRBD1 CASSLGDRGDIQYF
TRBV28 TRBD1 CASSLSGGDTQYF
TRBV6-5 . CASSLSYGGDNEQFF
TRBV5-4 . CASSLAPAGEAFF
TRBV9 . CASSVRGTPNYGYTF
TRBV5-1 TRBD2 CASSLASGGASDTQYF
TRBV9 TRBD2 CASSRRTSGAYNEQFF
TRBV2 . CASNAGRRMETQYF
TRBV12-1 . CASSYGIRGSTDTQYF
TRBV5-4 TRBD1 CASSYGQGVGGYTF
TRBV30 . CAWSPGVGYTF
TRBV7-8 . CASSRDDYGYTF
TRBV6-6 . CASTGRARGTEAFF
TRBV21-1 . CASCLGRVGVGTEAFF
TRBV10-3 . CAIGGPPRDTQYF
TRBV2 . CASSEWNRIQETQYF
TRBV7-2 . CASSLDPGFEAFF
TRBV7-2 TRBD1 CASSFDSGGSPLHF
TRBV5-4 . CASSSLPGATNEKLFF
TRBV6-5 TRBD2 CASSWTSGGANEQFF
TRBV4-1 . CASSQVGANTEAFF
TRBV11-3 TRBD1 CASSFRTGGEETQYF
TRBV6-5 . CASSYSGGARGEKLFF
TRBV30 . CARSAGKFTGEPFF
TRBV5-6 . CASSLIPDSSTDTQYF
TRBV5-1 TRBD1 CASKGTGISGETQYF
TRBV4-2 TRBD1 CASSWDREETQYF
TRBV19 TRBD1 CASSAWTGMREKLFF
TRBV6-5 . CASSKQGTGNTIYF
TRBV7-2 . CASSLVGRNEQFF
TRBV5-5 TRBD1 CASSVDRGSGNTIYF
TRBV29-1 TRBD1 CSVETAGGLNQPQHF
TRBV5-1 TRBD1 CASSPEQGDEQYF
TRBV7-2 TRBD2 CASRGGERLNEQFF
TRBV7-9 TRBD2 CASSFTPLAGLKETQYF
TRBV5-5 TRBD1 CASSFGTGNEKLFF
TRBV5-1 TRBD1 CASSGDRGAVNYGYTF
TRBV4-1 . CASSQDILGPGRSPYEQYF
TRBV7-2 TRBD2 CASSFRTGLSGGNEQFF
TRBV5-6 . CASSLLDTYEQYF
TRBV7-9 TRBD2 CASSLAPGGVGETQYF
TRBV7-9 . CASSLKRDYGYTF
TRBV11-2 . CASRSRGRFGMNTEAFF